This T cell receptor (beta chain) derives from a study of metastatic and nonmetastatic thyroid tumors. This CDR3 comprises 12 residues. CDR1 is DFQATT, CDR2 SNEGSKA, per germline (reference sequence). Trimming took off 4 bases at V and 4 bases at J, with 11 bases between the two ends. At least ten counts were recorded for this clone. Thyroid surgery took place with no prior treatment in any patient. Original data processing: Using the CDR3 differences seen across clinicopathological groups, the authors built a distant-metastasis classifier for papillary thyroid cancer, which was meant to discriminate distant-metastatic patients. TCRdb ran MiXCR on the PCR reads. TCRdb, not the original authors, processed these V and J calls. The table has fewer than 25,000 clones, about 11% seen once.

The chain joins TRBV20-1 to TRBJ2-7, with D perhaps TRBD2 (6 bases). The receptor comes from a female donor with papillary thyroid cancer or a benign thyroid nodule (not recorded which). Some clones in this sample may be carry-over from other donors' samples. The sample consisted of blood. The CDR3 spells CSATRGKYEQYF. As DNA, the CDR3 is TGCAGTGCTACACGCGGGAAGTACGAGCAGTACTTC.